This T cell receptor (beta chain) appears in the sequencing data of a study of T cell repertoires in cytomegalovirus infection. Across the study: Public signatures in TCR beta pointed to CMV infection and matching HLA type.

To note about this clonotype: Its antigen is not known.

TCRdb processed the reads anew with MiXCR; each CDR3 protein has one entry. The sample has 35,000 or so distinct CDR3 sequences; just over 50% are singletons. This CDR3 has 15 residues. From germline, CDR1 is DFQATT and CDR2 SNEGSKA (reference sequence). J lost 4 bases, V lost 5 bases, and 8 bases had no gene match. Sequencing was performed on CD8+ T cells from cultured PBMCs, taken from culture after CMV antigen stimulation. The V and J genes are TRBV20-1 and TRBJ2-1; 10 bases map to TRBD2. This receptor was obtained from a human donor in good health (CMV status not recorded). Some clones in this sample may be carry-over from other donors' samples. The CDR3 nucleotides are TGCAGTGCTCTCAAGGGACTAGCGTGGTACAATGAGCAGTTCTTC. Encoded protein: CSALKGLAWYNEQFF.